This T cell receptor beta chain was documented in a study of cytomegalovirus exposure and HLA in healthy donors. The ends lost 6 bases at V and 4 bases at J; junction bases unmatched: 6. Germline V gene sequence: CDR1 MNHEY, CDR2 SMNVEV (reference sequence). The CDR3 runs to 15 residues. The PCR used 60 Vbeta and 13 Jbeta primers. Clones were read by immunoSEQ multiplex PCR, and TCRdb kept only the in-frame ones, dropping some. The sample lists about 150,000 clones, roughly 80% occurring once. Sequenced sample: PBMCs. The clonotype was recovered from a man aged 50-59 years in good health and CMV-seropositive. The V gene is TRBV27, the J gene TRBJ2-7; 13 bases fit TRBD2. CDR3 sequence: CASRPGLAGAYEQYF. The CDR3, as DNA: TGTGCCAGCAGACCCGGACTAGCGGGAGCATACGAGCAGTACTTC.